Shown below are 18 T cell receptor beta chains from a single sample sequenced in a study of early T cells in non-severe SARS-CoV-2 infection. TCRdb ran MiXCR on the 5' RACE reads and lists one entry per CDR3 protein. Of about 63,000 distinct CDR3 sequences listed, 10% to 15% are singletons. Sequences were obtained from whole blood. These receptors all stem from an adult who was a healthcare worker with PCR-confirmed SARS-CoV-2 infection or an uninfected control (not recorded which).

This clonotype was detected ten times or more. The CDR3 reads CSARDLAPEAFF. CDR3 sequence (DNA): TGCAGTGCTAGAGATTTGGCACCTGAAGCTTTCTTT. The chain links TRBV20-1 to TRBJ1-1; D is ambiguous. CDR1 is DFQATT and CDR2 is SNEGSKA in the germline V gene (reference sequence). This CDR3 is 12 amino acids long. The V end lost 0 bases, the J end lost 6 bases, and 8 bases lay between the germline ends.

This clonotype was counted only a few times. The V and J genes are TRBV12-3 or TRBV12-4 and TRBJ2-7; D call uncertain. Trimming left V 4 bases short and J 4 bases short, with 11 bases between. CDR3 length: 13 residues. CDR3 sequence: CASSYGREYEQYF. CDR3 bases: TGTGCCAGCAGTTATGGCCGCGAATACGAGCAGTACTTC.

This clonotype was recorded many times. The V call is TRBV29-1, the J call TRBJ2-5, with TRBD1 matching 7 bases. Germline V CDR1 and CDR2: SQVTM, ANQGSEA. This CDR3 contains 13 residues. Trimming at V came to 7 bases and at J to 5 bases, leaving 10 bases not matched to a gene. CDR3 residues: CSAPRTGLETQYF. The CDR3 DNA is TGCAGCGCCCCCCGGACAGGCTTGGAGACCCAGTACTTC.

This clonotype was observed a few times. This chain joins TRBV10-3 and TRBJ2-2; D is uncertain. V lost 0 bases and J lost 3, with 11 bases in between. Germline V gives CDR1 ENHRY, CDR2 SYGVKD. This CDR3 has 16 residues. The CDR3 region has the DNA TGTGCCATCAGTGAGTCGAAAACAGACCACACCGGGGAGCTGTTTTTT. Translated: CAISESKTDHTGELFF.

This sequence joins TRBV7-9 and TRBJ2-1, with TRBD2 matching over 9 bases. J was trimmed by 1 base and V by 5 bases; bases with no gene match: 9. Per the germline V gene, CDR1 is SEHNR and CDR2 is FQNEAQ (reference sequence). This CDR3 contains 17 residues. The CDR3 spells CASSPGLAGKSYNEQFF. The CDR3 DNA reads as TGTGCCAGCAGCCCGGGACTAGCTGGGAAGTCCTACAATGAGCAGTTCTTC.

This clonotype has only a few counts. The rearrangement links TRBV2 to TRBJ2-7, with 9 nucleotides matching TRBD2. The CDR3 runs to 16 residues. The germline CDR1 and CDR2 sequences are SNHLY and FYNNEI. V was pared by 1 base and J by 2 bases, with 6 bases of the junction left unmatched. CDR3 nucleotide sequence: TGTGCCAGCAGTGAAGAGGCTAGCGGGGCGACCTACGAGCAGTACTTC. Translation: CASSEEASGATYEQYF.

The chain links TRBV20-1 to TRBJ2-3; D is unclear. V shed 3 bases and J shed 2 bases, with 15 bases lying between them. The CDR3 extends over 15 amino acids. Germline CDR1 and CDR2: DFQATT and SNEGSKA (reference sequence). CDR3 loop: CSASGSVQYTDTQYF. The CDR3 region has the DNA TGCAGTGCTAGCGGCTCCGTCCAATACACAGATACGCAGTATTTT.

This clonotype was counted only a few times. In DNA form, the CDR3 reads TGCGCCAGCAGCTTGGAAGGGGGGCGGACAGATACGCAGTATTTT. Its translation: CASSLEGGRTDTQYF. V gene TRBV5-1 combines with J gene TRBJ2-3; D may correspond to TRBD1 or TRBD2 (6 bases each). V lost 0 bases and J lost 3, with 11 bases in between. CDR1 is SGHRS and CDR2 is YFSETQ in the germline V gene. The CDR3 consists of 15 residues.

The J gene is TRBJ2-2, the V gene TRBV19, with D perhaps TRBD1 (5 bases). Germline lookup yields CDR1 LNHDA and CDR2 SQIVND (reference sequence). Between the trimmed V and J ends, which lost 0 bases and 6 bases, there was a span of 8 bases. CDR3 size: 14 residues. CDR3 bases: TGTGCCAGTAGTATAGATGCGACAGCCGGGGAGCTGTTTTTT. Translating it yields CASSIDATAGELFF.

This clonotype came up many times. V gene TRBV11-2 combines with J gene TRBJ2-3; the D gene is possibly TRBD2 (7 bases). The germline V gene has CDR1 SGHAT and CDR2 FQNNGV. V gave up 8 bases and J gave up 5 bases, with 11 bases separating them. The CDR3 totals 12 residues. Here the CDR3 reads CASGGAGDTQYF. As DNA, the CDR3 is TGTGCCAGCGGGGGGGCGGGAGATACGCAGTATTTT. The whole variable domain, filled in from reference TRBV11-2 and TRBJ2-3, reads EAGVAQSPRYKIIEKRQSVAFWCNPISGHATLYWYQQILGQGPKLLIQFQNNGVVDDSQLPKDRFSAERLKGVDSTLKIQPAKLEDSAVYLCASGGAGDTQYFGPGTRLTVL.

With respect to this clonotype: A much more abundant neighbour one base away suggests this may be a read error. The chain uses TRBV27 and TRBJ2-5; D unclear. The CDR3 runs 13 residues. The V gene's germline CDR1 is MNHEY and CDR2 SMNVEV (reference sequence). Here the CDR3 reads CASSQDKQETQCF. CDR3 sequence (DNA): TGTGCCAGCAGTCAAGACAAGCAAGAGACCCAGTGCTTC.

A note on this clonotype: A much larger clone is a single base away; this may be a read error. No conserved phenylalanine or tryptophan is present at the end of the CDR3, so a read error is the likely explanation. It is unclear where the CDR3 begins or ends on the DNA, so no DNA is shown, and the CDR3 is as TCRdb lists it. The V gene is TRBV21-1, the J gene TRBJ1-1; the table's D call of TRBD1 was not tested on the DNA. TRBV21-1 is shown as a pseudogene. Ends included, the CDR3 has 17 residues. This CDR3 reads CASSNERPGTENTEAFS.

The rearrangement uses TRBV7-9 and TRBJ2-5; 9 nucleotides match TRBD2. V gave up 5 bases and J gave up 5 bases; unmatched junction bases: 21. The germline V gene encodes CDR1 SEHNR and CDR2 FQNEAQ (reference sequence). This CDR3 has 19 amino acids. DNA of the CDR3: TGTGCCAGCAGCCCGAGAAACCCTAGCGGGGCTTATCTGGCCGAGACCCAGTACTTC. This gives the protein CASSPRNPSGAYLAETQYF.

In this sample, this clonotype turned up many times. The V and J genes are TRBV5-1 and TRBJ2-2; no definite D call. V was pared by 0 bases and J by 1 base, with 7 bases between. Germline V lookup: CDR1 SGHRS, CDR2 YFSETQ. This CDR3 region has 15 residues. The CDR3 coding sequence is TGCGCCAGCAGCTTGGCCCCCCTGAACACCGGGGAGCTGTTTTTT. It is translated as CASSLAPLNTGELFF.

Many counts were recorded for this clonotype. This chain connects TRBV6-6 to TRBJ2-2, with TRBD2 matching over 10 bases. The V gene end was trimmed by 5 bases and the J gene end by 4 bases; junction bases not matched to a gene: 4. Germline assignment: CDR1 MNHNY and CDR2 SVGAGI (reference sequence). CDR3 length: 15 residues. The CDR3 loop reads CASSPSGGSTGELFF. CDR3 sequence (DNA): TGTGCCAGCAGTCCTAGCGGGGGTAGCACCGGGGAGCTGTTTTTT.

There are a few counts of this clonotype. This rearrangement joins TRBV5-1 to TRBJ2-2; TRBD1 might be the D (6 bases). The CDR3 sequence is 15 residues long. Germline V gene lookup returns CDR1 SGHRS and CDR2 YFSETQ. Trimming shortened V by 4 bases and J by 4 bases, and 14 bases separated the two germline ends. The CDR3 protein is CASSPQGSGTGELFF. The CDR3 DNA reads TGCGCCAGCAGCCCACAGGGTAGTGGCACCGGGGAGCTGTTTTTT.

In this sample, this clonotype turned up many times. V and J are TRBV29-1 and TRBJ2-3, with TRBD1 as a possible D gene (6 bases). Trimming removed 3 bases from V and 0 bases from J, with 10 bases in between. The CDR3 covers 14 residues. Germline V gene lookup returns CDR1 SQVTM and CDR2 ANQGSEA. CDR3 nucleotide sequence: TGCAGCGTTGAGGGAAGGGGGAGCACAGATACGCAGTATTTT. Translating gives CSVEGRGSTDTQYF.

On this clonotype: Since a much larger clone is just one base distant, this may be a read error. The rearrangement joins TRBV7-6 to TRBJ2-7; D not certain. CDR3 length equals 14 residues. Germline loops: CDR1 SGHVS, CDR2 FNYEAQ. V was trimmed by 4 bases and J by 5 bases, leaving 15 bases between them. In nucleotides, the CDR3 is TGTGCCAGCAGCTCCATAGTCCTGGGGAACGAGCAGTACTTC. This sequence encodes CASSSIVLGNEQYF.